The rows below give T cell receptor beta chains drawn from one sample of a study of identical twins. TCRdb independently ran MiXCR on the 5' RACE reads; one entry per CDR3 protein. The data contain about 1.7 million distinct CDR3 sequences, 32% of them singletons. The sequenced sample consisted of cord blood. These receptors were obtained from a newborn girl in good health. Both conserved end residues are part of each CDR3. Not all rows give a size; the values are once, few, many and, for expanded clones, a class.

few TRBV20-1 CSARQLAGGIAKNIQYF
- TRBV28 CASSLPKIRVLGDNEQFF
- TRBV28 CASRDNGNTIYF
- TRBV6-1 CASRRTGTSGGAYEQYF
- TRBV4-2 CASSQDLKGGELFF
few TRBV15 CATSRDRENIQYF
- TRBV15 CAASRRQGGDTQYF
few TRBV27 CASSLHSPSYEQYF
- TRBV20-1 CSARDLGVRNEQFF
- TRBV12-3/TRBV12-4 CASSPWTGGRTDVQYF
few TRBV20-1 CSPAEGLDTQYF
few TRBV9 CASSVDPSMGNIQYF
- TRBV5-6 CASSLDLGAGVGTDTQYF
- TRBV12-3/TRBV12-4 CASSVGTSVDNEQFF
- TRBV5-1 CASGAQDSGNTIYF
- TRBV12-3/TRBV12-4 CASSLSSGKGEQYF
few TRBV27 CASSFLQGLAGGGEQYF
few TRBV5-5 CASSLAGAGGPKTQYF
- TRBV21-1 CASSKVPSAHEQYF
- TRBV6-2/TRBV6-3 CASSYSADTGTTEAFF
many TRBV6-5 CASSYSVHPSFNYGYTF
- TRBV4-2 CASSQDPGLLNNEQFF
- TRBV7-2 CASSLERGGRYEQYF
few TRBV19 CATATLAKNIQYF
few TRBV24-1 CATSDLGRAYNEQFF
- TRBV9 CASSVKSGGADTGELFF
few TRBV3-1 CASSLRLAGFSGANVLTF
few TRBV27 CASSLWVNLGASGKIYEQYF
- TRBV5-1 CASNKGQLNTEAFF
few TRBV15 CATSRTDRDYGYTF
few TRBV20-1 CSARGLAGSSSYEQYF
- TRBV27 CASSPRLDSYEQYF
- TRBV14 CASSRGLLGEQFF
- TRBV5-1 CASSLGTAQPQHF
many TRBV5-1 CASTTERGYSYNEQFF
- TRBV18 CASSPRGNRDEQFF